These 29 T cell receptor beta chains were all obtained from the same sample, sequenced in a study of regulatory T cells in long-lasting Graves disease. Time point described: newly diagnosed GD, antithyroid drugs for less than 3 months. There was RNA extracted from PBMCs, and the TCR library was made from it. Building of the TCR beta libraries involved iRepertoire HTBI primers and Arm-PCR of CDR3 regions. A single record per CDR3 protein comes from TCRdb applying MiXCR to the multiplex PCR reads. The sample has approximately 400,000 distinct CDR3 sequences, 10% to 15% seen once. Another study also made use of these data, one on T cells in Graves' hyperthyroidism and ophthalmopathy.

Sequencing used peripheral blood mononuclear cells (PBMCs), obtained at new diagnosis, from a patient treated with antithyroid drugs. These receptors were collected from a woman under 30 with Graves disease.

There are many counts of this clonotype. The chain links TRBV12-3 or TRBV12-4 to TRBJ1-1; a weak D match, TRBD1 (5 bases). The length of the CDR3 is 16 residues. The V and J ends lost 5 bases and 0 bases respectively, with 16 bases between them. DNA of the CDR3: TGTGCCAGCAGTATGGGGACGCGGTCCATGAACACTGAAGCTTTCTTT. It is translated as CASSMGTRSMNTEAFF.

This clonotype was counted many times. V usage is TRBV7-2 and J usage is TRBJ2-7, with D hard to call. Germline V gene lookup returns CDR1 SGHTA and CDR2 FQGNSA. Trimming took off 5 bases at V and 5 bases at J, with 13 bases between the two ends. The CDR3 sequence is 13 residues long. The CDR3 loop is CASSRGPWDEQYF. The CDR3, as DNA: TGTGCCAGCAGCCGAGGTCCATGGGACGAGCAGTACTTC.

The sample holds many counts of this clonotype. This sequence joins TRBV7-9 and TRBJ2-1; TRBD1 agrees at 8 bases. Germline values: CDR1 SEHNR, CDR2 FQNEAQ (reference sequence). After removal of 3 bases from V and 10 bases from J, the junction contained 17 bases not matched to a gene. The CDR3 covers 17 residues. CDR3 nucleotide sequence: TGTGCCAGCAGCTTGAGGACAGGGAGATGGGTGGCAAGCGAGCAGTTCTTC. Its translation is CASSLRTGRWVASEQFF.

In its sample, this clonotype was seen a few times. The V gene is TRBV12-3 or TRBV12-4, the J gene TRBJ1-1, with TRBD1 as a possible D gene (5 bases). This CDR3 spans 16 amino acids. Trimming stripped 10 bases from V and 3 bases from J, with 24 bases between. The CDR3 coding sequence is TGTGCCACCCGCCACAGGCTTGGGATGGGGGACACTGAAGCTTTCTTT. Amino acids: CATRHRLGMGDTEAFF.

Ten or more counts support this clonotype. The genes are TRBV19 and TRBJ2-7, with 9 bases fitting TRBD1. J was trimmed by 4 bases and V by 3 bases; bases with no gene match: 4. CDR1 and CDR2 (germline): LNHDA, SQIVND (reference sequence). The CDR3 spans 14 residues. In nucleotides, the CDR3 is TGTGCCAGTAGTATTCGACAGGGGGGATACGAGCAGTACTTC. Its translation: CASSIRQGGYEQYF. Full variable domain (outside the CDR3, taken from reference TRBV19 and TRBJ2-7): DGGITQSPKYLFRKEGQNVTLSCEQNLNHDAMYWYRQDPGQGLRLIYYSQIVNDFQKGDIAEGYSVSREKKESFPLTVTSAQKNPTAFYLCASSIRQGGYEQYFGPGTRLTVT.

The rearrangement links TRBV28 to TRBJ2-1, with TRBD1 matching over 9 bases. The junction had 14 bases not matched to a gene; V was cut back by 3 bases and J by 11 bases. There are 16 residues in the CDR3. CDR1 and CDR2 (germline): MDHEN, SYDVKM. CDR3 nucleotide sequence: TGTGCCAGCAGTTTCCCAATTCGGACAGGGGTTAATAAGCAGTTCTTC. The encoded protein is CASSFPIRTGVNKQFF.

This clonotype was observed at least ten times. V is TRBV28 and J is TRBJ2-7; 7 nucleotides match TRBD2. This CDR3 is 17 amino acids long. The ends lost 5 bases at V and 0 bases at J; junction bases unmatched: 13. Germline values: CDR1 MDHEN, CDR2 SYDVKM. The CDR3 sequence is CASSTEPLAAPSYEQYF. CDR3 DNA sequence: TGTGCCAGCAGTACCGAACCTCTAGCGGCGCCCTCCTACGAGCAGTACTTC.

A few counts support this clonotype. One junction end disagrees with the germline gene, perhaps due to a read error. Written as DNA, the CDR3 is TGTGCCAGCAGTTTAGGAGGGGGGGCGTTAGCCAGAAACATTCAGTACTTC. Amino acids: CASSLGGGALARNIQYF. This chain uses TRBV12-3 or TRBV12-4 with TRBJ2-4; D is perhaps TRBD2 (7 bases). The length of the CDR3 is 17 residues.

This clonotype occurred many times. The V call is TRBV12-3 or TRBV12-4, the J call TRBJ2-5, with 8 nucleotides matching TRBD1. The CDR3 spans 14 residues. The J segment lost 3 bases and the V segment lost 5 bases, leaving 5 bases of the junction unmatched. CDR3 in DNA: TGTGCCAGCAGTCACCCGGGACAGGAAGAGACCCAGTACTTC. Translated: CASSHPGQEETQYF.

The rearrangement joins TRBV19 to TRBJ2-2, with TRBD2 matching 10 bases. CDR3 length: 18 amino acids. The ends lost 7 bases at V and 1 base at J; junction bases unmatched: 12. Germline values: CDR1 LNHDA, CDR2 SQIVND (reference sequence). The CDR3 region has the DNA TGTGCCAGTAAAAAGGGGAAACTAGCGGGGCTGAACACCGGGGAGCTGTTTTTT. It specifies CASKKGKLAGLNTGELFF.

The chain is built from TRBV19 and TRBJ2-1; 7 bases are a match to TRBD1. The V segment lost 11 bases and the J segment 8 bases; nucleotides outside the gene matches: 9. The CDR3 length is 12 residues. Germline-derived CDR1 and CDR2 are LNHDA and SQIVND (reference sequence). CDR3 nucleotides: TGTGCCGGGGACAGTTTAATTCATGAGCAGTTCTTC. It specifies CAGDSLIHEQFF.

The chain combines TRBV13 with TRBJ2-7; D possibly uses TRBD1 or TRBD2 (5 bases each). Germline values: CDR1 PRHDT, CDR2 FYEKMQ (reference sequence). The length of the CDR3 is 14 residues. V lost 4 bases and J lost 6, with 16 bases in between. CDR3 nucleotides: TGTGCCAGCAGCTGGGGACGGACCCAGGGCGAGCAGTACGTC. This sequence encodes CASSWGRTQGEQYV.

In this sample, this clonotype turned up a few times. The chain carries TRBV20-1 and TRBJ1-5; a possible D gene is TRBD1 (6 bases). This CDR3 region has 16 residues. The V gene lost 4 bases and the J gene lost 5 bases, with 21 bases spanning the gap. From germline, CDR1 is DFQATT and CDR2 SNEGSKA (reference sequence). The CDR3 sequence is CSATTPTGRGYQPQHF. CDR3 sequence (DNA): TGCAGTGCTACCACACCGACAGGAAGGGGGTATCAGCCCCAGCATTTT.

About this clonotype: A far larger clone is one base from this, pointing to a likely read error. CDR3: CASSSRPGGAGAIHEQFF. In DNA form, the CDR3 reads TGTGCCAGCAGTTCCCGTCCCGGGGGAGCGGGTGCCATCCATGAGCAGTTCTTC. This chain uses TRBV10-3 with TRBJ2-1, with D possibly being TRBD2 (6 bases). Germline loops: CDR1 ENHRY, CDR2 SYGVKD. The CDR3 runs to 18 residues.

In its sample, this clonotype was seen once. A much more abundant neighbour one base away suggests this may be a read error. The V call is TRBV11-2, the J call TRBJ1-6, with D possibly TRBD1 on 5 matching bases. The V and J ends lost 5 bases and 6 bases respectively, with 17 bases between them. The CDR3 covers 16 residues. The V gene's germline CDR1 is SGHAT and CDR2 FQNNGV. The CDR3 region has the DNA TGTGCCAGCAGCCCCCCCCGAGGGCAGGGTAATTCACCCCTCCACTTT. Its protein is CASSPPRGQGNSPLHF.

This clonotype has at least ten counts. The chain employs TRBV18 and TRBJ2-1; no reliable D call. The CDR3 contains 13 residues. The V end lost 8 bases, the J end lost 5 bases, and 13 bases lay between the germline ends. CDR1 is KGHSH and CDR2 is LQKENI in the germline V gene. The DNA of the CDR3 is TGTGCCAGCAGTCCCCTGATAAACAATGAGCAGTTCTTC. This translates into CASSPLINNEQFF. The entire variable domain, with the rest obtained from reference TRBV18 and TRBJ2-1, is as follows: NAGVMQNPRHLVRRRGQEARLRCSPMKGHSHVYWYRQLPEEGLKFMVYLQKENIIDESGMPKERFSAEFPKEGPSILRIQQVVRGDSAAYFCASSPLINNEQFFGPGTRLTVL.

About this clonotype: It may be a read error: a sequence one base away is much more abundant. Written as DNA, the CDR3 is TGTGCCAGCAGCTTGGGAGGGGCGAGGAGCAATCAGCCCCAGCATTTT. Its protein product is CASSLGGARSNQPQHF. V gene TRBV5-6 combines with J gene TRBJ1-5, with D maybe TRBD1 (5 bases). There are 16 residues in the CDR3. V shed 0 bases and J shed 1 base, with 11 bases lying between them. Germline CDR1 reads SGHDT; CDR2 reads YYEEEE.

V usage is TRBV3-1 and J usage is TRBJ2-2; TRBD1 matches at 9 bases. CDR1 and CDR2 from the germline V gene are LGHDT and YNNKEL (reference sequence). J was trimmed by 2 bases and V by 6 bases; bases with no gene match: 10. This CDR3 has 17 residues. The CDR3 reads CASRPGQGTLNTGELFF. The CDR3 DNA reads as TGTGCCAGCAGGCCTGGACAGGGGACCCTAAACACCGGGGAGCTGTTTTTT.

The table lists this clonotype with a few counts. V and J are TRBV28 and TRBJ2-1; D is ambiguous. The germline V gene encodes CDR1 MDHEN and CDR2 SYDVKM. Trimming removed 5 bases from V and 0 bases from J, with 14 bases in between. The CDR3 loop spans 16 amino acids. This chain's CDR3 is CASSLYGQSSYNEQFF. The CDR3 region has the DNA TGTGCCAGCAGTCTCTATGGCCAGAGCTCCTACAATGAGCAGTTCTTC. The full variable domain, in which reference TRBV28 and TRBJ2-1 provide the parts outside the CDR3, is DVKVTQSSRYLVKRTGEKVFLECVQDMDHENMFWYRQDPGLGLRLIYFSYDVKMKEKGDIPEGYSVSREKKERFSLILESASTNQTSMYLCASSLYGQSSYNEQFFGPGTRLTVL.

This clonotype was recorded a few times. The rearrangement uses TRBV6-2 or TRBV6-3 and TRBJ1-2, with TRBD1 matching 8 bases. V lost 9 bases and J lost 2; bases outside the gene matches: 5. The CDR3 length is 13 residues. Per germline, CDR1 MNHEY and CDR2 SVGEGT. The CDR3 nucleotides read TGTGCCAGTGCCGACAGGGGAAACTATGGCTACACCTTC. It translates to CASADRGNYGYTF.

As concerns this clonotype: Just one base apart from a much larger clone, this may be a read error. The V gene is TRBV18, the J gene TRBJ1-2, with TRBD1 as a possible D gene (5 bases). Germline loops: CDR1 KGHSH, CDR2 LQKENI. Trimming pared 6 bases from V and 7 bases from J, leaving 9 bases between. The CDR3 loop spans 11 amino acids. CDR3 amino acids: CASSSGLGYTF. The DNA for the CDR3 is TGTGCCAGCTCGTCAGGGCTTGGCTACACCTTC.

Ten or more counts support this clonotype. The V and J genes are TRBV30 and TRBJ2-3, with 12 bases matching TRBD2. Germline V gene lookup returns CDR1 GTSNPN and CDR2 SVGIG (reference sequence). V was pared by 2 bases and J by 2 bases, with 2 bases of the junction left unmatched. The CDR3 has 15 residues. CDR3: CAWSRLAGVTDTQYF. As DNA, the CDR3 is TGTGCCTGGAGTCGACTAGCGGGGGTCACAGATACGCAGTATTTT.

This clonotype was recorded at least ten times. This chain joins TRBV27 and TRBJ2-7, with TRBD2 identical over 7 bases. Germline loops: CDR1 MNHEY, CDR2 SMNVEV (reference sequence). This CDR3 is built from 15 residues. Trimming at V came to 5 bases and at J to 3 bases, leaving 10 bases not matched to a gene. CDR3: CASSLTLAEIYEQYF. CDR3 nucleotide sequence: TGTGCCAGCAGTCTTACGCTAGCGGAGATCTACGAGCAGTACTTC.

This clonotype was observed many times. The V and J genes are TRBV10-1 and TRBJ2-1; TRBD2 matches 14 bases. In germline, CDR1 is WNHNN, CDR2 SYGVQD (reference sequence). With 0 bases clipped from V and 6 bases from J, the junction kept 10 bases outside the gene matches. CDR3 size: 19 residues. The CDR3 is CASSESIGLAGGLGNEQFF. The CDR3 DNA reads as TGCGCCAGCAGTGAGTCAATAGGACTAGCGGGAGGTTTGGGCAATGAGCAGTTCTTC.

This clonotype occurred many times. The gene calls are TRBV5-1 and TRBJ1-4; D is unresolved. This CDR3 spans 13 amino acids. Trimming cost V 0 bases and J 7 bases, with 7 bases left between them. Per the germline V gene, CDR1 is SGHRS and CDR2 is YFSETQ. The CDR3 spells CASSLGGGEKLFF. CDR3 in DNA: TGCGCCAGCAGCTTGGGAGGAGGTGAAAAACTGTTTTTT.

This clonotype showed up many times. The V gene is TRBV11-1, the J gene TRBJ2-5; tentatively, D is TRBD1 (5 bases). This CDR3 spans 16 amino acids. Deletions cut 2 bases from V and 2 bases from J, with 15 bases between. CDR1 is SGHAT, CDR2 FQDESV, per germline (reference sequence). CDR3 loop: CASSLFDGAIQETQYF. The CDR3 coding sequence is TGTGCCAGCAGCTTATTTGATGGGGCTATACAAGAGACCCAGTACTTC. The full variable domain, with the rest looked up from reference TRBV11-1 and TRBJ2-5, is EAEVAQSPRYKITEKSQAVAFWCDPISGHATLYWYRQILGQGPELLVQFQDESVVDDSQLPKDRFSAERLKGVDSTLKIQPAELGDSAMYLCASSLFDGAIQETQYFGPGTRLLVL.

This clonotype was seen many times. The chain couples TRBV20-1 to TRBJ1-1, with D perhaps TRBD1 (5 bases). V dropped 0 bases and J dropped 4 bases, with 12 bases sitting between them. Germline assignment: CDR1 DFQATT and CDR2 SNEGSKA (reference sequence). CDR3 length equals 14 residues. Here the CDR3 reads CSAREGHGATEAFF. CDR3 sequence (DNA): TGCAGTGCTAGAGAGGGCCATGGGGCCACTGAAGCTTTCTTT.

This clonotype has at least ten counts. DNA for the CDR3: TGTGCCAGCAGCTTAAGGCCCGGGAGTGCCGGCGGGGAGCTGTTTTTT. The encoded protein is CASSLRPGSAGGELFF. This sequence joins TRBV7-3 and TRBJ2-2; possible D gene TRBD2, 6 bases. Looked up from germline, CDR1 is SGHTA and CDR2 is FQGTGA. This CDR3 has 16 residues. The ends were cut back, 1 base at V and 7 bases at J, with 16 bases in the middle.

This clonotype has ten or more counts. The rearrangement uses TRBV7-6 and TRBJ2-1; 10 bases agree with TRBD1. Unmatched junction bases numbered 5, after V lost 5 bases and J lost 4 bases. Germline loops: CDR1 SGHVS, CDR2 FNYEAQ. This CDR3 region has 15 residues. CDR3 amino acids: CASSPGTGDYNEQFF. CDR3 nucleotides: TGTGCCAGCAGCCCCGGGACAGGGGATTACAATGAGCAGTTCTTC. The variable domain in full, with the rest retrieved from reference TRBV7-6 and TRBJ2-1, is GAGVSQSPRYKVTKRGQDVALRCDPISGHVSLYWYRQALGQGPEFLTYFNYEAQQDKSGLPNDRFSAERPEGSISTLTIQRTEQRDSAMYRCASSPGTGDYNEQFFGPGTRLTVL.